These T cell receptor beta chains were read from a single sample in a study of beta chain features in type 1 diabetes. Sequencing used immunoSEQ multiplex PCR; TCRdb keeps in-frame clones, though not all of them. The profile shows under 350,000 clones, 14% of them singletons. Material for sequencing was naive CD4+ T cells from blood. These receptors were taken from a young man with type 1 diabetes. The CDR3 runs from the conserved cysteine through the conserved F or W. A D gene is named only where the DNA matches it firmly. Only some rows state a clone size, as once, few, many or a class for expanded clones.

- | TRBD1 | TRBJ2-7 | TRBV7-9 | TGTGCCAGCAGTTCTAGGGGGCCCTACGAGCAGTACTTC | CASSSRGPYEQYF
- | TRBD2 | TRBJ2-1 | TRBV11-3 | TGTGCCAGCAGTTATAGCGGGAGAGGTAGGGGTGAGCAGTTCTTC | CASSYSGRGRGEQFF
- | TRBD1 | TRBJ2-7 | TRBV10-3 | TGTGCCATCAGGGGACAGGGTGGCTACGAGCAGTACTTC | CAIRGQGGYEQYF
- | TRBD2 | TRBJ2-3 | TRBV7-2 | TGTGCCAGCCGACTAAGGGCTAGCGGGTGGAGCTGGGATACGCAGTATTTT | CASRLRASGWSWDTQYF
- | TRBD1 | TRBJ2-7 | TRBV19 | TGTGCCAGTAGTGTAAGGGACAGGGCCCACGAGCAGTACTTC | CASSVRDRAHEQYF
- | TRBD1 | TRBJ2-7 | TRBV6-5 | TGTGCCAGCAGTCAGGAACAGGGGGCGCCCGAGCAGTACTTC | CASSQEQGAPEQYF
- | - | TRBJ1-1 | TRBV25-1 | TGTGCCAGCAGGGGCAGGGGAGCTTTCTTT | CASRGRGAFF
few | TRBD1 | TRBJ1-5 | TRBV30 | TGTGCCTGGAGTGTCGGGACAGTTATCAATCAGCCCCAGCATTTT | CAWSVGTVINQPQHF
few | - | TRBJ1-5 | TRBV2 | TGTGCCAGCAGTGAAACCAGTCAGCCCCAGCATTTT | CASSETSQPQHF
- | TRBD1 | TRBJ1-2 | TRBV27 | TGTGCCAGCAGTCCCCGAATTAACCCCGGGACAGGGCTTGGCTACACCTTC | CASSPRINPGTGLGYTF
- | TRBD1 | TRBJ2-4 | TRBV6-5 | TGTGCCAGCAGTTATCGAACAGGGGGCGCGGACATTCAGTACTTC | CASSYRTGGADIQYF
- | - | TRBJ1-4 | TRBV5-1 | TGCGCCAGCAGCGGCGACAGCGCCAAGAATGAAAAACTGTTTTTT | CASSGDSAKNEKLFF
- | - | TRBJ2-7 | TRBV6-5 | TGTGCCAGCAGCCTCCCAGGGGGGTACGAGCAGTACTTC | CASSLPGGYEQYF
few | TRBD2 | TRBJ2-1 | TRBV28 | TGTGCCAGCAGTCGAGCGGGACGCTACAATGAGCAGTTCTTC | CASSRAGRYNEQFF
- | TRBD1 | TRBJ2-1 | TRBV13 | TGTGCCAGCAGCTTTCGCGGGACAGGGGTCAATGAGCAGTTCTTC | CASSFRGTGVNEQFF
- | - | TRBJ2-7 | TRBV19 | TGTGCCAGTAGGCGAGATACAGGGGAGCAGTACTTC | CASRRDTGEQYF
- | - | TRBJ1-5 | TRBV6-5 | TGTGCCAGCAGTTACGGGCCTAATCAGCCCCAGCATTTT | CASSYGPNQPQHF
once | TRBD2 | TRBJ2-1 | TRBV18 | TGTGCCAGCTCACCACGCCTAGCGGGGGACAATGAGCAGTTCTTC | CASSPRLAGDNEQFF
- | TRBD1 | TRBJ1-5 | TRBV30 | TGTGCCTGGAGCCGAGGGGGACAGGGGGTATTTGGCAATCAGCCCCAGCATTTT | CAWSRGGQGVFGNQPQHF
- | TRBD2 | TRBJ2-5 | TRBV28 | TGTGCCAGCAGCCAGAGACTAGCGGGATCTGAGACCCAGTACTTC | CASSQRLAGSETQYF
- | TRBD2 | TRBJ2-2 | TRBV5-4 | TGTGCCAGCAGCTATGACTCTAGCGGGAGGACCGGGGAGCTGTTTTTT | CASSYDSSGRTGELFF
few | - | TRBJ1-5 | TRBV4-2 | TGTGCCAGCAGCGTACTGGACAGACATCAGCCCCAGCATTTT | CASSVLDRHQPQHF
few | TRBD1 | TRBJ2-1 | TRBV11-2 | TGTGCCAGCAGCTTCAGGCACAGGGGCGATGAGCAGTTCTTC | CASSFRHRGDEQFF
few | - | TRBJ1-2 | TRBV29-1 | TGCAGTTCACTGGGAGTAGGCTACACCTTC | CSSLGVGYTF
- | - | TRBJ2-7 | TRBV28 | TGTGCCAGCTCCGTCGAGGGCTACGAGCAGTACTTC | CASSVEGYEQYF